These 5 T cell receptor beta chains were all obtained from the same sample, sequenced in a study of T-cell reconstitution after alpha-beta-depleted transplantation in children. This sample's TCRbeta library carried unique molecular identifier barcodes. TCRdb used MiXCR to reprocess the PCR reads, holding one entry per CDR3 protein. The sample consists of about 350,000 distinct CDR3 sequences, approximately 12% of them appearing once. The sequences come from PBMCs, collected from the stem cell graft. All receptors derive from a human donor who donated a stem cell graft to a child with Fanconi anemia.

The J gene is TRBJ1-2, the V gene TRBV5-6, with TRBD1 matching 7 bases. This CDR3 region has 15 residues. V dropped 6 bases and J dropped 4; count of bases not matched to a gene: 12. Germline CDR1 reads SGHDT; CDR2 reads YYEEEE. The CDR3 bases are TGTGCCAGCACCCTCCTGGACAGGCGAATCTATGGCTACACCTTC. Its translation is CASTLLDRRIYGYTF.

There are a few counts of this clonotype. The CDR3 loop is CASSIRGVGETQYF. As DNA, the CDR3 is TGTGCCAGCAGCATCCGGGGGGTGGGAGAGACCCAGTACTTC. The chain uses TRBV11-2 and TRBJ2-5, with 7 bases identical to TRBD2. V trimming: 5 bases; J trimming: 4 bases; junction bases outside the gene matches: 7. The CDR3 extends over 14 amino acids. Germline V lookup: CDR1 SGHAT, CDR2 FQNNGV.

The chain joins TRBV4-3 to TRBJ1-6; D is possibly TRBD1 (5 bases). CDR3 size: 18 residues. Germline CDR1 is LGHNA and CDR2 is YSLEER. V was cut by 0 bases and J by 2 bases, with 14 bases left in between. CDR3 sequence reads: CASSQDLSARAYNSPLHF. The CDR3, as DNA: TGCGCCAGCAGCCAAGATTTATCAGCCAGGGCCTATAATTCACCCCTCCACTTT.

V and J are TRBV28 and TRBJ1-1; a possible D gene is TRBD1 (5 bases). The germline gives CDR1 MDHEN, CDR2 SYDVKM. V lost 7 bases to trimming and J lost 10 bases, with 16 bases between them. The CDR3 contains 12 residues. The CDR3 DNA follows: TGTGCCAGCACCCTTACGGGGGGGTTAGCTTTCTTT. This sequence encodes CASTLTGGLAFF.

This clonotype has a count of ten or more. The rearrangement links TRBV5-1 to TRBJ1-1; perhaps TRBD1 as D (5 bases). Trimming removed 4 bases at V and 3 bases at J, with 16 bases between. The CDR3 contains 15 residues. Germline V lookup: CDR1 SGHRS, CDR2 YFSETQ. CDR3 loop: CASSLGVQGYTEAFF. CDR3 bases: TGCGCCAGCAGCCTCGGGGTTCAGGGATACACTGAAGCTTTCTTT.